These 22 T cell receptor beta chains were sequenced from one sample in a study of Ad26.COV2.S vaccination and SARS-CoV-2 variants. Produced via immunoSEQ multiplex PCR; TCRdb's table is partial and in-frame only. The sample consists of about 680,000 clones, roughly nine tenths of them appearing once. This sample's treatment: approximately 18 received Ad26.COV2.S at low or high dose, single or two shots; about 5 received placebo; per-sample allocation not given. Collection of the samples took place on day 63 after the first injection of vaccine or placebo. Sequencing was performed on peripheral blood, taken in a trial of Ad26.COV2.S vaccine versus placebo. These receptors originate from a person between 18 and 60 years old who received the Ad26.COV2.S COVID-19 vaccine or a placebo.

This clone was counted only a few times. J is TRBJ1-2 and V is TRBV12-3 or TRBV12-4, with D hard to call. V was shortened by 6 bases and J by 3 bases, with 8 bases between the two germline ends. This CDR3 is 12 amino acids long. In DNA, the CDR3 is TGTGCCAGCAGCACCCACTACTATGGCTACACCTTC. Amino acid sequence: CASSTHYYGYTF.

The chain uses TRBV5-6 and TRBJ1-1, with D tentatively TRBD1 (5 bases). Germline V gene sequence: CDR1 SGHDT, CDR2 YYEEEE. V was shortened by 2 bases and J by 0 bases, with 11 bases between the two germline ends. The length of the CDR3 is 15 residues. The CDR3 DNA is TGTGCCAGCAGCTTAAGGGACCTACTGAACACTGAAGCTTTCTTT. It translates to CASSLRDLLNTEAFF.

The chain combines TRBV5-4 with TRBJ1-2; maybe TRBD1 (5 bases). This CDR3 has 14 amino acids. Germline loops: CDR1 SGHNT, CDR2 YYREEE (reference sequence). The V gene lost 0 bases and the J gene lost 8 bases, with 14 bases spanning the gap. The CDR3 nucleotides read TGTGCCAGCAGCTTGGGGGGCAGGGTGGACGGCTACACCTTC. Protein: CASSLGGRVDGYTF.

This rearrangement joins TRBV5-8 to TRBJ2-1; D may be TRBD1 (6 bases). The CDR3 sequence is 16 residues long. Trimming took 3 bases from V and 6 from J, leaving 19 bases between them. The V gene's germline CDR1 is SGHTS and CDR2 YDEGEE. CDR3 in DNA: TGTGCCAGCAGCTATCCACAGGGACCGAGAATCAATGAGCAGTTCTTC. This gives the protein CASSYPQGPRINEQFF. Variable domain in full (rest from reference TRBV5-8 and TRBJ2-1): EAGVTQSPTHLIKTRGQQATLRCSPISGHTSVYWYQQALGLGLQFLLWYDEGEERNRGNFPPRFSGRQFPNYSSELNVNALELEDSALYLCASSYPQGPRINEQFFGPGTRLTVL.

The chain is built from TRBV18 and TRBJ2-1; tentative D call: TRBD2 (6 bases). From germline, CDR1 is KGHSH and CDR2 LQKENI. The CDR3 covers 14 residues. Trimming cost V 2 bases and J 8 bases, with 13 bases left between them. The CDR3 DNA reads TGTGCCAGCTCACCAGGGACTCTTCTCTATGAGCAGTTCTTC. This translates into CASSPGTLLYEQFF.

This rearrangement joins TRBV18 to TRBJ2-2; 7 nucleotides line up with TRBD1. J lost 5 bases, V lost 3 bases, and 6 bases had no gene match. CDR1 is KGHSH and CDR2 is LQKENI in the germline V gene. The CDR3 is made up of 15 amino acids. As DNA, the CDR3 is TGTGCCAGCTCACCTCCCCCGACAGGGACCGGGGAGCTGTTTTTT. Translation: CASSPPPTGTGELFF.

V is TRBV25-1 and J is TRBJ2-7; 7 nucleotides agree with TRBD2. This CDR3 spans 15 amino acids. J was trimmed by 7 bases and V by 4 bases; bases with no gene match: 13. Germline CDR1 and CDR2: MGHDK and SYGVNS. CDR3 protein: CASSAPERGSLEQYF. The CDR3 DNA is TGTGCCAGCAGTGCCCCTGAGCGGGGTTCCCTGGAGCAGTACTTC.

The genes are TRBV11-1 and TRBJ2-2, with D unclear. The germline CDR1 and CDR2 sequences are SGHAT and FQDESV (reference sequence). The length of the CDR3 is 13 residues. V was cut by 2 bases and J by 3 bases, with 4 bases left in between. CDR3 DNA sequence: TGTGCCAGCAGCTTATCGGACACCGGGGAGCTGTTTTTT. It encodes CASSLSDTGELFF. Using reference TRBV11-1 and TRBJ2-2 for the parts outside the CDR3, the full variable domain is EAEVAQSPRYKITEKSQAVAFWCDPISGHATLYWYRQILGQGPELLVQFQDESVVDDSQLPKDRFSAERLKGVDSTLKIQPAELGDSAMYLCASSLSDTGELFFGEGSRLTVL.

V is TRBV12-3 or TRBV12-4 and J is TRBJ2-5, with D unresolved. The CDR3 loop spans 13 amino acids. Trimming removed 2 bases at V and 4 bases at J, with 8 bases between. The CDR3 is CASSLQQVETQYF. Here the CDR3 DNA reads TGTGCCAGCAGTTTACAGCAGGTAGAGACCCAGTACTTC.

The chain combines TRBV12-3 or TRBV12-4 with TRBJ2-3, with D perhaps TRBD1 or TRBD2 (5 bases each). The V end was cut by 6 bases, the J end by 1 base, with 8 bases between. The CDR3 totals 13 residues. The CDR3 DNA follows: TGTGCCAGCAGATGGGACGGCACAGATACGCAGTATTTT. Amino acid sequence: CASRWDGTDTQYF.

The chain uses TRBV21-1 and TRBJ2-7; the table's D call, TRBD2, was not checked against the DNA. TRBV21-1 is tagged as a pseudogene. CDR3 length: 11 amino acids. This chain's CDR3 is CASILRIEQYF. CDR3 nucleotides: TGTGCCAGCATACTGCGGATCGAGCAGTACTTC.

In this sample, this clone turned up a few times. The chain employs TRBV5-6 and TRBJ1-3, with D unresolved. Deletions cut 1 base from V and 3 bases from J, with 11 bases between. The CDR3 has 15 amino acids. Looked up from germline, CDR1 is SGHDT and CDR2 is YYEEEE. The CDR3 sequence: CASSLIGDRGNTIYF. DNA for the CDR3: TGTGCCAGCAGCTTGATCGGAGATCGTGGAAACACCATATATTTT.

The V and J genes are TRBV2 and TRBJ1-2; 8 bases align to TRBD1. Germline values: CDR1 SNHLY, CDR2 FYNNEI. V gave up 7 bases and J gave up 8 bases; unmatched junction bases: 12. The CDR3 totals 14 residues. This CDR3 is CASNPGQVARGYTF. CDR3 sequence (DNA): TGTGCCAGCAACCCGGGACAGGTCGCACGGGGCTACACCTTC. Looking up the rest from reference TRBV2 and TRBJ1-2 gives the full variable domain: EPEVTQTPSHQVTQMGQEVILRCVPISNHLYFYWYRQILGQKVEFLVSFYNNEISEKSEIFDDQFSVERPDGSNFTLKIRSTKLEDSAMYFCASNPGQVARGYTFGSGTRLTVV.

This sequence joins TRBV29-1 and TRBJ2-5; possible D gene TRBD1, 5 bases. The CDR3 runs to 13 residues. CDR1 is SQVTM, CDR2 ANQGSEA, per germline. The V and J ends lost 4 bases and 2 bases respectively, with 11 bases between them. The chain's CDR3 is CSVVGLTQETQYF. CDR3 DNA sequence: TGCAGCGTTGTGGGGCTAACTCAAGAGACCCAGTACTTC.

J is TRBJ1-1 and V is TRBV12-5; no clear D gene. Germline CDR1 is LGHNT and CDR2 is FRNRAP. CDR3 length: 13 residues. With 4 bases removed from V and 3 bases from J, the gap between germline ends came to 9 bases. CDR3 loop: CASGSRDDTEAFF. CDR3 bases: TGTGCTAGTGGTTCAAGAGATGACACTGAAGCTTTCTTT.

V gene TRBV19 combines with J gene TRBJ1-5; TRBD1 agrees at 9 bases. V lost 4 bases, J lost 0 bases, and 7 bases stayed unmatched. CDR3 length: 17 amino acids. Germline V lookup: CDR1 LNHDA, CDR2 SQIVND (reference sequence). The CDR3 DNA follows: TGTGCCAGTAGTAGCTTGGACAGGGGATATAGCAATCAGCCCCAGCATTTT. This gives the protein CASSSLDRGYSNQPQHF. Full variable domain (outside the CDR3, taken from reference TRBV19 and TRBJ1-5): DGGITQSPKYLFRKEGQNVTLSCEQNLNHDAMYWYRQDPGQGLRLIYYSQIVNDFQKGDIAEGYSVSREKKESFPLTVTSAQKNPTAFYLCASSSLDRGYSNQPQHFGDGTRLSIL.

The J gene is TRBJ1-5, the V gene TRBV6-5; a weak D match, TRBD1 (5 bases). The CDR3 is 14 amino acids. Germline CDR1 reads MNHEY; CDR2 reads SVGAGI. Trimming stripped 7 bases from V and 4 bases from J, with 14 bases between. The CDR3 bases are TGTGCCAGCAAAATCGGGCAGGGAAATCAGCCCCAGCATTTT. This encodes CASKIGQGNQPQHF.

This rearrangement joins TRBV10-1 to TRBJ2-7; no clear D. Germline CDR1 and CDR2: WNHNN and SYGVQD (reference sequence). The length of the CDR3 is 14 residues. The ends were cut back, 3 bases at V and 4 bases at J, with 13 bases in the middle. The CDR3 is CASSERATAYEQYF. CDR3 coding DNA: TGCGCCAGCAGTGAAAGGGCCACGGCATACGAGCAGTACTTC.

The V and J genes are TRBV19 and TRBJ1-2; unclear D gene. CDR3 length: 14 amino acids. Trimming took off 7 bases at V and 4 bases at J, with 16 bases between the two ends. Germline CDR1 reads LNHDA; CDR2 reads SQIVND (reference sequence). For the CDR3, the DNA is TGTGCCAGTAAGGACGTAGGTGCCTTCTATGGCTACACCTTC. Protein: CASKDVGAFYGYTF. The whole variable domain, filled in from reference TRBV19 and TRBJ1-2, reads DGGITQSPKYLFRKEGQNVTLSCEQNLNHDAMYWYRQDPGQGLRLIYYSQIVNDFQKGDIAEGYSVSREKKESFPLTVTSAQKNPTAFYLCASKDVGAFYGYTFGSGTRLTVV.

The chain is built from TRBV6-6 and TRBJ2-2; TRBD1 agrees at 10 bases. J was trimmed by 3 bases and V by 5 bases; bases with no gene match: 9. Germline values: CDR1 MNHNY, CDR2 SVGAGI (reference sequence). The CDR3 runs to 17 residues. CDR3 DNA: TGTGCCAGCAGTCACGACAGGGGGCAAGTCGACACCGGGGAGCTGTTTTTT. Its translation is CASSHDRGQVDTGELFF.

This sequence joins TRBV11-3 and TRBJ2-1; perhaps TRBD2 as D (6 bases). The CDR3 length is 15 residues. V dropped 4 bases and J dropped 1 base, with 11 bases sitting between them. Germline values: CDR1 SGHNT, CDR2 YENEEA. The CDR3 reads CASSSGTLSYNEQFF. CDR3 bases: TGTGCCAGCAGCTCCGGGACTTTGTCCTACAATGAGCAGTTCTTC.

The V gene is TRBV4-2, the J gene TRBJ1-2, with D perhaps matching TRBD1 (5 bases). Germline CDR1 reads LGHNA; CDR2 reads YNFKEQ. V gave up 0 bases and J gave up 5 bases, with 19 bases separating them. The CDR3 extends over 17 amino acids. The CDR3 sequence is CASSQDLGTAGRYGYTF. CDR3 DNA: TGTGCCAGCAGCCAAGATCTCGGGACCGCGGGGCGGTATGGCTACACCTTC.